This T cell receptor beta chain was found in a study of T cell repertoires in cytomegalovirus infection. Study-wide context: Shared public TCR beta signatures pointed to both CMV infection and a matching HLA type.

The V end was cut by 5 bases, the J end by 4 bases, with 9 bases between. This CDR3 comprises 13 residues. Per the germline V gene, CDR1 is SGHTA and CDR2 is FQGNSA. Notes on the study in general: People with CMV and the relevant HLA were identified by cumulative public TCR beta family frequency. The ex vivo response was dominated by HLA-C-restricted CMV-specific TCR beta clonotypes.

This clonotype was picked up a small number of times. What it binds is unknown. TCRdb re-called the reads with MiXCR, one entry per CDR3 protein. There are more than 650,000 distinct CDR3 sequences in the sample; 35% occur only once, and around 2.8% lies in the top ten. Input material: PBMCs. The clonotype comes from a human donor in good health (CMV status not recorded). Some clones in this sample may be carry-over from other donors' samples. The chain uses TRBV7-2 and TRBJ1-3; D possibly corresponds to TRBD1 (5 bases). This CDR3 reads CASSKGSGNTIYF. CDR3 sequence (DNA): TGTGCCAGCAGCAAGGGGTCCGGAAACACCATATATTTT.